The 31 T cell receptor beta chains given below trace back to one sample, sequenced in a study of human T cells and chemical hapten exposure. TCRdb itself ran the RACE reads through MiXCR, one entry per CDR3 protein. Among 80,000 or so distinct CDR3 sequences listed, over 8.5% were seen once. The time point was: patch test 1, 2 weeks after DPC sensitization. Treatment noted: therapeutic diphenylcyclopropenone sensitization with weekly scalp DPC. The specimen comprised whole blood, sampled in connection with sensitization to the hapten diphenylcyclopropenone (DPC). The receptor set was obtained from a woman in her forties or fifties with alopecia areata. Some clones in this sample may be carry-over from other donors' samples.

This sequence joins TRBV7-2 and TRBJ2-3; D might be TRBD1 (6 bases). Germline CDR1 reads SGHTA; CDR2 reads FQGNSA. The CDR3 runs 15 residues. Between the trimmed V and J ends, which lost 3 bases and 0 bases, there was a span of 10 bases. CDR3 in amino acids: CASSLIGGSTDTQYF. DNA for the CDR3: TGTGCCAGCAGCTTGATAGGGGGTAGCACAGATACGCAGTATTTT.

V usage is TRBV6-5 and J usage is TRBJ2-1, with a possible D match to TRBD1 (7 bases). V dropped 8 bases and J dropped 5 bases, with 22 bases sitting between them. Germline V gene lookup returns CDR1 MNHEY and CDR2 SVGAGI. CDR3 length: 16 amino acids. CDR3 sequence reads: CASSARAGGINNEQFF. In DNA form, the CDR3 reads TGTGCCAGCTCCGCCCGAGCAGGGGGGATCAACAATGAGCAGTTCTTC.

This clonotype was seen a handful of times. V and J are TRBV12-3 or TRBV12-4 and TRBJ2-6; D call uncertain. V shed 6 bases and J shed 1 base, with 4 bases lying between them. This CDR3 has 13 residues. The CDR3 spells CASRFSGANVLTF. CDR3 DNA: TGTGCCAGCAGATTTTCTGGGGCCAACGTCCTGACTTTC.

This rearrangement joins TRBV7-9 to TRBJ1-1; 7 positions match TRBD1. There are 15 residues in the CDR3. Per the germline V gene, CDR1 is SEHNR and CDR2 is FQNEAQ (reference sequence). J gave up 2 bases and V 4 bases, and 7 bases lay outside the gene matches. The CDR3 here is CASSSRQGPNTEAFF. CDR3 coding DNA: TGTGCCAGCAGCTCCAGACAGGGACCTAACACTGAAGCTTTCTTT.

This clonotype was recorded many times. The CDR3 reads CASSLGGTSGAFF. The CDR3 DNA is TGTGCCAGCAGCTTAGGAGGGACTTCTGGCGCTTTCTTT. The chain couples TRBV7-2 to TRBJ1-1, with D maybe TRBD1 (5 bases). V was pared by 1 base and J by 11 bases, with 14 bases between. There are 13 residues in the CDR3. Germline V CDR1 and CDR2: SGHTA, FQGNSA. The entire variable domain, with the rest obtained from reference TRBV7-2 and TRBJ1-1, is as follows: GAGVSQSPSNKVTEKGKDVELRCDPISGHTALYWYRQSLGQGLEFLIYFQGNSAPDKSGLPSDRFSAERTGGSVSTLTIQRTQQEDSAVYLCASSLGGTSGAFFGQGTRLTVV.

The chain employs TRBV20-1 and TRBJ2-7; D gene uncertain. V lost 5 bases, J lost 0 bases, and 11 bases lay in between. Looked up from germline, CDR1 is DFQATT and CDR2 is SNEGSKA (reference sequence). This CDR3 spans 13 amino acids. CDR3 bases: TGCAGTGCTCGACAAGCGAGCTCCTACGAGCAGTACTTC. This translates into CSARQASSYEQYF.

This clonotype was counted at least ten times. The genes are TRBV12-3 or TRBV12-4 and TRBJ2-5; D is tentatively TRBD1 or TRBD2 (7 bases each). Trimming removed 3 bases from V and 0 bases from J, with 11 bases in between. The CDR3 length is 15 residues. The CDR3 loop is CASSFRGGYQETQYF. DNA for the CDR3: TGTGCCAGCAGTTTCAGGGGGGGCTACCAAGAGACCCAGTACTTC.

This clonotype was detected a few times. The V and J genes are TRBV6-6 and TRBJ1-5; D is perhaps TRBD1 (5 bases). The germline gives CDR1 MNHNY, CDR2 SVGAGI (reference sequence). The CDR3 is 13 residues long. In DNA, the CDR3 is TGTGCACATAGTGCTACAGGAGAACGTGCCCAGCATTTT. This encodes CAHSATGERAQHF.

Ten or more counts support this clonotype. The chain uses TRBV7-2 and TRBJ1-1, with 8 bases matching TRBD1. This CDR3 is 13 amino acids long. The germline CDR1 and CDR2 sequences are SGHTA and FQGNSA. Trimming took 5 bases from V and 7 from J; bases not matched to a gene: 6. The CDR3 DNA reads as TGTGCCAGCAGCACGGACAGGGCGATTGAAGCTTTCTTT. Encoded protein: CASSTDRAIEAFF.

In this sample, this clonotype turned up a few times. CDR3: CASSSWASGSSYNEQFF. The DNA of the CDR3 is TGTGCCAGTAGTAGTTGGGCTAGCGGGAGCTCCTACAATGAGCAGTTCTTC. The chain couples TRBV19 to TRBJ2-1; TRBD2 matches 10 bases. CDR1 LNHDA and CDR2 SQIVND come from the germline V gene (reference sequence). V was pared by 4 bases and J by 0 bases, with 6 bases of the junction left unmatched. The CDR3 runs 17 residues.

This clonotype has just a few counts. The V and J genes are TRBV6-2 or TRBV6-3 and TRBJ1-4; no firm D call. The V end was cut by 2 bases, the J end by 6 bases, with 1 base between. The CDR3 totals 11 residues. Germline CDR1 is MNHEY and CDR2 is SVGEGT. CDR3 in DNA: TGTGCCAGCAGTTACGATGAAAAACTGTTTTTT. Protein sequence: CASSYDEKLFF.

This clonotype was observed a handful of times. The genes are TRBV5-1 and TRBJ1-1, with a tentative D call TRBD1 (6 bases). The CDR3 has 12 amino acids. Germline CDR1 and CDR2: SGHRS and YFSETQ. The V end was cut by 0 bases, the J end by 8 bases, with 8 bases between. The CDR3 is CASSLGTEEAFF. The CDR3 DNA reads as TGCGCCAGCAGCTTGGGGACAGAAGAAGCTTTCTTT.

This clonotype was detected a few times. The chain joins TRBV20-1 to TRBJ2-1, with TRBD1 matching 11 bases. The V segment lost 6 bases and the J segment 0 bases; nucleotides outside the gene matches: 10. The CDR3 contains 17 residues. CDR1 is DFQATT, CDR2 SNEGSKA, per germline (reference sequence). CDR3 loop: CSAPPGQGVRSYNEQFF. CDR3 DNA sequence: TGCAGTGCGCCGCCGGGACAGGGGGTTCGCTCCTACAATGAGCAGTTCTTC.

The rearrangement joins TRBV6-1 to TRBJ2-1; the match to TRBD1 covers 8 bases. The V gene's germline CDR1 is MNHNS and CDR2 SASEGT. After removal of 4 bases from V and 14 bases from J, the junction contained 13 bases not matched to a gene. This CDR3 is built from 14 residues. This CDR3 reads CASSGQGSALGKFF. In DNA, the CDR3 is TGTGCCAGCAGTGGACAGGGGTCAGCGCTAGGGAAGTTCTTC.

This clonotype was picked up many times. CDR3 amino acids: CASSSRGRETEAFF. The CDR3 DNA is TGTGCCAGCAGCTCCAGGGGGCGAGAAACTGAAGCTTTCTTT. The chain employs TRBV7-3 and TRBJ1-1; 8 bases agree with TRBD1. Germline lookup yields CDR1 SGHTA and CDR2 FQGTGA. This CDR3 is 14 amino acids long. Trimming at V came to 4 bases and at J to 5 bases, leaving 6 bases not matched to a gene.

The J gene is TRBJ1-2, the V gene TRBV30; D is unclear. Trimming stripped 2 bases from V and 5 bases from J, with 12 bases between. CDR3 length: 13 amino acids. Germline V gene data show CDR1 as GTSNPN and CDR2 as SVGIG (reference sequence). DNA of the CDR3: TGTGCCTGGAGTCGGCTACAGCAGTATGGCTACACCTTC. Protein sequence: CAWSRLQQYGYTF.

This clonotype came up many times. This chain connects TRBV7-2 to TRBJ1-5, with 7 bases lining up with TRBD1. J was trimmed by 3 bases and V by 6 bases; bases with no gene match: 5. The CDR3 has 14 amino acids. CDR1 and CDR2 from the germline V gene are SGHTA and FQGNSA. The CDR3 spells CASSPTGTNQPQHF. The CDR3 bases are TGTGCCAGCAGTCCGACAGGGACCAATCAGCCCCAGCATTTT.

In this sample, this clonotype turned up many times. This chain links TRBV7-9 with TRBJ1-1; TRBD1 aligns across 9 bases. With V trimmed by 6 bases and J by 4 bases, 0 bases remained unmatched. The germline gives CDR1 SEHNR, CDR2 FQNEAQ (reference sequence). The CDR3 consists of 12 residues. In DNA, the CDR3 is TGTGCCAGCAGGACAGGGGGCACTGAAGCTTTCTTT. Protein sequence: CASRTGGTEAFF.

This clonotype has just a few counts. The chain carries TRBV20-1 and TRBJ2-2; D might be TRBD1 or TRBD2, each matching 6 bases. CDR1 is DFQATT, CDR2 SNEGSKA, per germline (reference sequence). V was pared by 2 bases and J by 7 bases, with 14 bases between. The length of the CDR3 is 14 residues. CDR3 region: CSARNSGGGGELFF. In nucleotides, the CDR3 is TGCAGTGCTAGAAATTCCGGAGGGGGCGGGGAGCTGTTTTTT.

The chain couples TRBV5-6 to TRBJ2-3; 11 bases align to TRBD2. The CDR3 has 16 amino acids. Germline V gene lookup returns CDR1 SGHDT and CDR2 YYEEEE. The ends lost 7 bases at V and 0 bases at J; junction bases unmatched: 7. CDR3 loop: CASGGTSGTSTDTQYF. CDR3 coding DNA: TGTGCCAGCGGGGGGACTAGCGGAACTAGCACAGATACGCAGTATTTT.

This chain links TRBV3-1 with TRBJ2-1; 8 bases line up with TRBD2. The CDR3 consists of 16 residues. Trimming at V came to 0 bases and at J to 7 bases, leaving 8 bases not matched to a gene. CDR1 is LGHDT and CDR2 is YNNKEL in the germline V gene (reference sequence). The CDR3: CASSQDGTRGGNEQFF. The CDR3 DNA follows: TGTGCCAGCAGCCAAGACGGGACTAGGGGGGGAAATGAGCAGTTCTTC.

CDR3 residues: CASSLNYNEQFF. The CDR3 DNA reads as TGTGCCAGCAGCCTCAACTACAATGAGCAGTTCTTC. The rearrangement uses TRBV12-3 or TRBV12-4 and TRBJ2-1; D call uncertain. The CDR3 consists of 12 residues. V was pared by 6 bases and J by 3 bases, with 6 bases between.

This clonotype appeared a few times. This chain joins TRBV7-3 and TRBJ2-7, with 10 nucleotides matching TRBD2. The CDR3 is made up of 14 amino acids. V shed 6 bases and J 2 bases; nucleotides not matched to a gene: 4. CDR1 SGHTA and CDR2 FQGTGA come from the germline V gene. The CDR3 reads CASRLAGGPYEQYF. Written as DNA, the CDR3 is TGTGCCAGCAGGTTAGCGGGGGGACCCTACGAGCAGTACTTC.

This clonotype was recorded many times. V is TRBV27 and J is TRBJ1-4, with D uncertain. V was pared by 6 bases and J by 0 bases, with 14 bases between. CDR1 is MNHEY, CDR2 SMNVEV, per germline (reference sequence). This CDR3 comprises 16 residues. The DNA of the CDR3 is TGTGCCAGCAGCTACCGACGTTTAGCAACTAATGAAAAACTGTTTTTT. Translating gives CASSYRRLATNEKLFF.

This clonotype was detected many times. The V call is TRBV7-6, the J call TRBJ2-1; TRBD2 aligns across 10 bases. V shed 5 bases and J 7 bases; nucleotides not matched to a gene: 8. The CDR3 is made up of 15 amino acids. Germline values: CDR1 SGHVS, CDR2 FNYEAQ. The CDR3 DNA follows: TGTGCCAGCAGCACAGTCACTAGCGGGAATAATGAGCAGTTCTTC. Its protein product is CASSTVTSGNNEQFF.

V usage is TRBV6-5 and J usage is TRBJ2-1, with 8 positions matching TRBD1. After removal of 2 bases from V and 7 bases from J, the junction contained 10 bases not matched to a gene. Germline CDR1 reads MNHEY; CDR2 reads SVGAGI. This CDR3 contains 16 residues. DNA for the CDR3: TGTGCCAGCAGTTACCCAGGGACAGGCGCACTTAATGAGCAGTTCTTC. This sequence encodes CASSYPGTGALNEQFF.

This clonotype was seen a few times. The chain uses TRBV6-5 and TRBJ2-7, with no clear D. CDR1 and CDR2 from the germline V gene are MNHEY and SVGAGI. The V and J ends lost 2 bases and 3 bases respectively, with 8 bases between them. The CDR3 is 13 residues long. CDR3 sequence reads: CASSYGQFYEQYF. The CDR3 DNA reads TGTGCCAGCAGTTACGGGCAGTTCTACGAGCAGTACTTC.

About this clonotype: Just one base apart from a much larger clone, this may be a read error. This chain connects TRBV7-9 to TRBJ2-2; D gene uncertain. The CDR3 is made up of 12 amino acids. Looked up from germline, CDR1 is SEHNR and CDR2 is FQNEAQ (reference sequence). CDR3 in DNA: TGTGCCAACAGCCCTGACACCGGGGAGCTGTTTTTT. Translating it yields CANSPDTGELFF.

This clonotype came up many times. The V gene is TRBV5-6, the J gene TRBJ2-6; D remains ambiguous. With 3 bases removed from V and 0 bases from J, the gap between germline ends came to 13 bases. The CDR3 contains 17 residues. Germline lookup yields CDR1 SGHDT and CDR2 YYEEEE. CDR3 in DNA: TGTGCCAGCAGCTCAACCTCACACGGCTCTGGGGCCAACGTCCTGACTTTC. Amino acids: CASSSTSHGSGANVLTF.

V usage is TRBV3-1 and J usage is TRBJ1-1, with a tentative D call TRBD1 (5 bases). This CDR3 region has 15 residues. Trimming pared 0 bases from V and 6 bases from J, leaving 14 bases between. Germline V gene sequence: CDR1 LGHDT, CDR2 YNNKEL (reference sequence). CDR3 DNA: TGTGCCAGCAGCCAAGATTATTCAGGGCGGGCTGAAGCTTTCTTT. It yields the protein CASSQDYSGRAEAFF.

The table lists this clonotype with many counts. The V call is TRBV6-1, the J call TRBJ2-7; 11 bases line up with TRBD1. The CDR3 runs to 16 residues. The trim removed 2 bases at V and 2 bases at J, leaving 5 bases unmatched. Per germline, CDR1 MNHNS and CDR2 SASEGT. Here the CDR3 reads CASSEPGQGGTYEQYF. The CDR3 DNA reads TGTGCCAGCAGTGAACCGGGACAGGGGGGGACCTACGAGCAGTACTTC.